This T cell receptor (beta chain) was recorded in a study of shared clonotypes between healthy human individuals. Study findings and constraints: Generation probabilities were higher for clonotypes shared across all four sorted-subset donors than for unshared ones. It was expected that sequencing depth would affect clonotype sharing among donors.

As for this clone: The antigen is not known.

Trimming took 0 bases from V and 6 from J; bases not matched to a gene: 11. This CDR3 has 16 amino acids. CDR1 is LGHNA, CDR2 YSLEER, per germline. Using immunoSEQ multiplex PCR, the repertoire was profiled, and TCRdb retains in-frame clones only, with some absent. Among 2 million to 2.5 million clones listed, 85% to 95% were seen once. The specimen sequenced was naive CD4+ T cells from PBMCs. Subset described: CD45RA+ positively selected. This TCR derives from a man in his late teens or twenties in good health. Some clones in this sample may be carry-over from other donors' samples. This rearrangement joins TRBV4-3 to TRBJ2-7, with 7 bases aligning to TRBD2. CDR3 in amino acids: CASSQDAFRTRGEQYF. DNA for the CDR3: TGCGCCAGCAGCCAAGATGCCTTCAGGACTAGAGGCGAGCAGTACTTC.